Below, 18 T cell receptor beta chains from the same sample are listed, as sequenced in a study of cytomegalovirus exposure and HLA in healthy donors. 60 Vbeta and 13 Jbeta primers were used in PCR. Profiling relied on immunoSEQ multiplex PCR, and the TCRdb table lists in-frame clones only, not all of them. The top ten clones hold roughly 5% of a sample with approximately 160,000 clones, about 75% of them seen once. Sequences were obtained from PBMCs. The receptors originated from a male donor in good health and CMV-seronegative.

This chain connects TRBV6-1 to TRBJ1-2, with D perhaps TRBD1 (6 bases). V lost 10 bases, J lost 2 bases, and 14 bases lay in between. Looked up from germline, CDR1 is MNHNS and CDR2 is SASEGT. The CDR3 loop spans 13 amino acids. CDR3: CATRQDANYGYTF. In nucleotides, the CDR3 is TGTGCCACCCGACAGGACGCGAACTATGGCTACACCTTC.

This chain connects TRBV5-4 to TRBJ1-5; D ambiguous. CDR3 size: 12 residues. The V end was cut by 2 bases, the J end by 7 bases, with 7 bases between. Germline-derived CDR1 and CDR2 are SGHNT and YYREEE (reference sequence). This CDR3 reads CASSLDRQPQHF. The DNA of the CDR3 is TGTGCCAGCAGCTTAGATCGGCAGCCCCAGCATTTT.

This clone occurred a few times. V usage is TRBV6-1 and J usage is TRBJ1-5; D is ambiguous. The V end lost 2 bases, the J end lost 10 bases, and 9 bases lay between the germline ends. Germline V gene data show CDR1 as MNHNS and CDR2 as SASEGT. The CDR3 has 12 residues. In DNA, the CDR3 is TGTGCCAGCAGTGAACAGGAGGCACCCCAGCATTTT. Translation gives CASSEQEAPQHF.

V usage is TRBV30 and J usage is TRBJ1-3; no clear D. The CDR3 has 14 amino acids. V gave up 1 base and J gave up 0 bases, with 7 bases separating them. Germline loops: CDR1 GTSNPN, CDR2 SVGIG (reference sequence). CDR3 residues: CAWSGHSSGNTIYF. In DNA, the CDR3 is TGTGCCTGGAGTGGACACAGCTCTGGAAACACCATATATTTT.

The chain has TRBV19 and TRBJ1-1; 7 nucleotides match TRBD1. The CDR3 has 14 amino acids. Germline V CDR1 and CDR2: LNHDA, SQIVND (reference sequence). The junction had 9 bases not matched to a gene; V was cut back by 10 bases and J by 1 base. DNA for the CDR3: TGTGCCACAAAACAGGGGACCTCGAACACTGAAGCTTTCTTT. Protein sequence: CATKQGTSNTEAFF.

CDR3 DNA: TGTGCCAGCAGTTTCGCGGGAGCCCCCACAGATACGCAGTATTTT. It encodes CASSFAGAPTDTQYF. The chain employs TRBV28 and TRBJ2-3; 7 nucleotides agree with TRBD2. J was trimmed by 2 bases and V by 3 bases; bases with no gene match: 5. This CDR3 comprises 15 residues. Germline V lookup: CDR1 MDHEN, CDR2 SYDVKM.

In this sample, this clone turned up once. The CDR3 loop reads CASSLGLAPDTQYF. CDR3 in DNA: TGCGCCAGCAGCTTGGGCCTAGCCCCAGATACGCAGTATTTT. The J gene is TRBJ2-3, the V gene TRBV5-1; tentatively, D is TRBD2 (5 bases). V lost 0 bases and J 4 bases, leaving 9 bases between the germline ends. Per the germline V gene, CDR1 is SGHRS and CDR2 is YFSETQ. This CDR3 is built from 14 residues.

This clone showed up just once. This sequence joins TRBV27 and TRBJ2-7, with 7 bases identical to TRBD2. CDR1 is MNHEY and CDR2 is SMNVEV in the germline V gene (reference sequence). V gave up 2 bases and J gave up 6 bases; unmatched junction bases: 7. The CDR3 is made up of 14 amino acids. CDR3 in DNA: TGTGCCAGCAGTTTACGGGGGAGGGCCTTCGAGCAGTACTTC. It is translated as CASSLRGRAFEQYF.

The chain combines TRBV27 with TRBJ2-7; a weak D match, TRBD1 (6 bases). CDR3 length: 14 amino acids. Germline-derived CDR1 and CDR2 are MNHEY and SMNVEV (reference sequence). The V end lost 5 bases, the J end lost 2 bases, and 13 bases lay between the germline ends. The CDR3 nucleotides are TGTGCCAGCAGTCCACACAGGGTCCCCTACGAGCAGTACTTC. Translated, it gives CASSPHRVPYEQYF.

The J gene is TRBJ2-5, the V gene TRBV5-1; 8 nucleotides agree with TRBD2. V lost 3 bases, J lost 5 bases, and 3 bases stayed unmatched. The length of the CDR3 is 13 residues. In germline, CDR1 is SGHRS, CDR2 YFSETQ. Here the CDR3 reads CASSSGGGETQYF. The CDR3 DNA reads TGCGCCAGCAGCTCCGGGGGGGGCGAGACCCAGTACTTC.

This chain uses TRBV12-5 with TRBJ2-3, with 10 positions matching TRBD1. CDR1 and CDR2 (germline): LGHNT, FRNRAP. V trimming: 4 bases; J trimming: 4 bases; junction bases outside the gene matches: 5. The length of the CDR3 is 15 residues. CDR3 protein: CASGYRQGASDTQYF. CDR3 bases: TGTGCTAGTGGTTATAGACAGGGGGCTTCAGATACGCAGTATTTT.

The chain is built from TRBV28 and TRBJ2-7, with 11 bases matching TRBD1. The germline gives CDR1 MDHEN, CDR2 SYDVKM. With 5 bases clipped from V and 6 bases from J, the junction kept 9 bases outside the gene matches. This CDR3 spans 15 amino acids. This chain's CDR3 is CASSALGQGVSEQYF. The CDR3 DNA follows: TGTGCCAGCAGTGCCTTGGGACAGGGGGTTTCCGAGCAGTACTTC.

This chain connects TRBV27 to TRBJ1-2; 8 bases fit TRBD1. This CDR3 has 14 amino acids. With 0 bases clipped from V and 8 bases from J, the junction kept 5 bases outside the gene matches. Germline V gene lookup returns CDR1 MNHEY and CDR2 SMNVEV (reference sequence). CDR3 in amino acids: CASSLSPGGYGYTF. CDR3 in DNA: TGTGCCAGCAGTTTATCGCCAGGGGGCTACGGCTACACCTTC.

This chain connects TRBV7-9 to TRBJ2-5; a possible D gene is TRBD2 (6 bases). The germline gives CDR1 SEHNR, CDR2 FQNEAQ (reference sequence). The V and J ends lost 6 bases and 1 base respectively, with 12 bases between them. The CDR3 extends over 14 amino acids. In nucleotides, the CDR3 is TGTGCCAGCAGACCCGTAGCGGCCCAAGAGACCCAGTACTTC. Protein product: CASRPVAAQETQYF.

With respect to this clone: This CDR3 is also generated by other DNA sequences in the sample. The chain uses TRBV7-9 and TRBJ2-3; 12 bases line up with TRBD1. After removal of 5 bases from V and 6 bases from J, the junction contained 6 bases not matched to a gene. This CDR3 has 15 residues. In germline, CDR1 is SEHNR, CDR2 FQNEAQ (reference sequence). The CDR3 region is CASSPGTGGRDTQYF. The CDR3, as DNA: TGTGCCAGCAGCCCCGGGACAGGGGGCCGGGATACGCAGTATTTT.

The gene calls are TRBV7-2 and TRBJ2-2; D unresolved. CDR1 and CDR2 from the germline V gene are SGHTA and FQGNSA. CDR3 size: 13 residues. V was clipped by 4 bases and J by 6 bases, with 9 bases between them. CDR3 sequence (DNA): TGTGCCAGCAGCTCTTTAGTCCCCGGGGAGCTGTTTTTT. Its protein is CASSSLVPGELFF.

This clone has a count of ten or more. V is TRBV27 and J is TRBJ2-7, with 7 bases that match TRBD1. The trim removed 5 bases at V and 5 bases at J, leaving 9 bases unmatched. This CDR3 contains 14 residues. CDR1 MNHEY and CDR2 SMNVEV come from the germline V gene (reference sequence). The CDR3 nucleotides are TGTGCCAGCAGTCTGACAGGGACGTCCGACGAGCAGTACTTC. Its protein product is CASSLTGTSDEQYF.

This chain joins TRBV27 and TRBJ1-1; D may be TRBD1 (5 bases). The germline V and J ends were trimmed by 6 bases and 1 base, with 12 bases remaining between them. The CDR3 is 14 amino acids. Germline values: CDR1 MNHEY, CDR2 SMNVEV (reference sequence). In nucleotides, the CDR3 is TGTGCCAGCAGGGAGGGGTCGGGGAACACTGAAGCTTTCTTT. Its protein product is CASREGSGNTEAFF.